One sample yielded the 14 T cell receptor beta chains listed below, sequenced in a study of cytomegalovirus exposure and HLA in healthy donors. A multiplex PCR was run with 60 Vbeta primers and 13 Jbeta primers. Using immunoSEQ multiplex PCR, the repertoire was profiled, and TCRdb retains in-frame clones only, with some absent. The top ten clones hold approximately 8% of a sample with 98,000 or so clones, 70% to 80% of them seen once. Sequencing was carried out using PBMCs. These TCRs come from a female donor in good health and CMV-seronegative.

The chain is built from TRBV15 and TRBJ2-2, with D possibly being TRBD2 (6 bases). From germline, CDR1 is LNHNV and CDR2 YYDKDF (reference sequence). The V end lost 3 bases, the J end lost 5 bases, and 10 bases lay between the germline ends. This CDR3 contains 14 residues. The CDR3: CATSREGETGELFF. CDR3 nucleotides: TGTGCCACCAGCAGGGAGGGAGAGACCGGGGAGCTGTTTTTT.

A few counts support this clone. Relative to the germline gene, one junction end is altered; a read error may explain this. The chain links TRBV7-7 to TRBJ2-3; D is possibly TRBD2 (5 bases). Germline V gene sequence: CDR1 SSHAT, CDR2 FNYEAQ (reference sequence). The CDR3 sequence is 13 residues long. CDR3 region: CASSRGETDTQYF. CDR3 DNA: TGTGCTAGCAGTCGTGGGGAGACAGATACGCAGTATTTT. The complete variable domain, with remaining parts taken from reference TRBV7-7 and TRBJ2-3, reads GAGVSQSPRYKVTKRGQDVTLRCDPISSHATLYWYQQALGQGPEFLTYFNYEAQPDKSGLPSDRFSAERPEGSISTLTIQRTEQRDSAMYRCASSRGETDTQYFGPGTRLTVL.

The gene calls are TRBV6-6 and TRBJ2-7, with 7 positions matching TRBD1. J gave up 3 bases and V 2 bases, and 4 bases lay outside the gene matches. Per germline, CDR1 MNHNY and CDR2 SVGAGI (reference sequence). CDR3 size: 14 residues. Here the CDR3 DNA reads TGTGCCAGCAGTTACGATGCAGGGGGCTACGAGCAGTACTTC. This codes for CASSYDAGGYEQYF.

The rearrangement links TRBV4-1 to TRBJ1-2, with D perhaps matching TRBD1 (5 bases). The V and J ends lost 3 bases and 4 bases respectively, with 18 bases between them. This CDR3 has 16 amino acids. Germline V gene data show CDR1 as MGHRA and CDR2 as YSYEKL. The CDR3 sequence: CASSHPASRVLYGYTF. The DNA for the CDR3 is TGCGCCAGCAGCCATCCGGCAAGCAGGGTACTCTATGGCTACACCTTC.

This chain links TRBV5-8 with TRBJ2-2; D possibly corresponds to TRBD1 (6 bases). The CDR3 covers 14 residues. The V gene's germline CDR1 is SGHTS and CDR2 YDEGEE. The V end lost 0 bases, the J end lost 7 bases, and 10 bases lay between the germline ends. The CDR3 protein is CASSLGGQIGELFF. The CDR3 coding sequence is TGTGCCAGCAGCTTGGGGGGACAAATCGGGGAGCTGTTTTTT.

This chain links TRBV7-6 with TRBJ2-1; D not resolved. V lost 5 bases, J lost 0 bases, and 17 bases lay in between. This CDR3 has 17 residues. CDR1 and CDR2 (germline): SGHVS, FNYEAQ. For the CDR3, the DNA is TGTGCCAGCAGCCCGAGCCCCCCTCGAGCCTCCTACAATGAGCAGTTCTTC. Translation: CASSPSPPRASYNEQFF. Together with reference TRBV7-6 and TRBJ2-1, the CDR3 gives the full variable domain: GAGVSQSPRYKVTKRGQDVALRCDPISGHVSLYWYRQALGQGPEFLTYFNYEAQQDKSGLPNDRFSAERPEGSISTLTIQRTEQRDSAMYRCASSPSPPRASYNEQFFGPGTRLTVL.

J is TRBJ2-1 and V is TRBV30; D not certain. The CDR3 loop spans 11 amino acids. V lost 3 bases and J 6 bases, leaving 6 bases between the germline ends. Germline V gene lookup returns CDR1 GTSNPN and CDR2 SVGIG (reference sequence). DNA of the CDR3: TGTGCCTGGAGGTTCGTCAATGAGCAGTTCTTC. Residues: CAWRFVNEQFF.

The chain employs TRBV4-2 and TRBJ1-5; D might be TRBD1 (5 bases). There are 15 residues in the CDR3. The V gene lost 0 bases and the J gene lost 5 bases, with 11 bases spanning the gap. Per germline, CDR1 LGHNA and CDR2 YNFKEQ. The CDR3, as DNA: TGTGCCAGCAGCCAAGATCGCTGGGGCGATCAGCCCCAGCATTTT. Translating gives CASSQDRWGDQPQHF.

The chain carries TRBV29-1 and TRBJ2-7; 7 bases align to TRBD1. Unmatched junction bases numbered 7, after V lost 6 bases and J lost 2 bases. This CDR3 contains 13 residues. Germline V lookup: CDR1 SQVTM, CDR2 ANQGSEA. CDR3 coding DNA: TGCAGCGTGCGACAGGGCTTCACCTACGAGCAGTACTTC. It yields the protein CSVRQGFTYEQYF.

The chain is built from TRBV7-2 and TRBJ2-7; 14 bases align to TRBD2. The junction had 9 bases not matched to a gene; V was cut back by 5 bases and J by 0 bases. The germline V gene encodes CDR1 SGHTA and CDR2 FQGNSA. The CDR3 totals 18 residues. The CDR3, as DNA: TGTGCCAGCAGCCTGGGACTAGCGGGGGATCCCAGCTCCTACGAGCAGTACTTC. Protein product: CASSLGLAGDPSSYEQYF.

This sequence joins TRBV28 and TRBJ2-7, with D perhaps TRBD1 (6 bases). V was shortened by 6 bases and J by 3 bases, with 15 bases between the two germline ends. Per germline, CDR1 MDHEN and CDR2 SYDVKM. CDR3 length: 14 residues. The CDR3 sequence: CASSYPAGVYEQYF. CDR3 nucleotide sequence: TGTGCCAGCAGCTACCCCGCAGGGGTCTACGAGCAGTACTTC.

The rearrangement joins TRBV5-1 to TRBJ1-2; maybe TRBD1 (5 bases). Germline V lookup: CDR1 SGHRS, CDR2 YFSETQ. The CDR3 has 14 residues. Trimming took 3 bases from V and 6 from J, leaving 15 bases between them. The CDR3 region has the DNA TGCGCCAGCAGCTCGGCGACACCGGGGGATGGCTACACCTTC. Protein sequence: CASSSATPGDGYTF. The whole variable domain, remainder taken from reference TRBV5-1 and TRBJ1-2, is KAGVTQTPRYLIKTRGQQVTLSCSPISGHRSVSWYQQTPGQGLQFLFEYFSETQRNKGNFPGRFSGRQFSNSRSEMNVSTLELGDSALYLCASSSATPGDGYTFGSGTRLTVV.

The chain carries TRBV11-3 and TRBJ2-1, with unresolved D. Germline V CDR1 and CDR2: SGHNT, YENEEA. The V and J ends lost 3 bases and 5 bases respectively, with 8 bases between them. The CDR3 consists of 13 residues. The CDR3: CASSFRRDNEQFF. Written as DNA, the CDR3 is TGTGCCAGCAGCTTTAGGAGAGACAATGAGCAGTTCTTC.

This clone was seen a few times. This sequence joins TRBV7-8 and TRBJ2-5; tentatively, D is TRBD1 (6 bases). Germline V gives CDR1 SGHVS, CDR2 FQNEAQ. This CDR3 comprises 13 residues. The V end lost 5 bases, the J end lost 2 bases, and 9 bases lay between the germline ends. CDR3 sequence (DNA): TGTGCCAGCAGCCAGGGGAAACAAGAGACCCAGTACTTC. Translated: CASSQGKQETQYF.